These 32 T cell receptor beta chains were all obtained from the same sample, sequenced in a study of blood T cells in healthy people across ages. Primed by a sample-barcoded 5' primer and a J-beta primer mix, a second PCR proceeded for about 6 to 11 cycles. TCRdb recomputed calls from the 5' RACE reads with MiXCR, one row per CDR3 protein. The table includes 1.5 million to 2 million distinct CDR3 sequences, roughly 52% detected once. The sequenced sample consisted of blood. The receptors were sampled from a woman aged 40 to 50 in good health.

This clonotype occurred a few times. The chain uses TRBV6-5 and TRBJ2-5; 12 nucleotides line up with TRBD1. CDR3 length: 15 residues. The V gene's germline CDR1 is MNHEY and CDR2 SVGAGI. J lost 9 bases, V lost 8 bases, and 13 bases had no gene match. CDR3 nucleotide sequence: TGTGCCAGCCGCACCGGGGACAGGGGGCCTTATCCCCAGTACTTC. Residues: CASRTGDRGPYPQYF.

The chain has TRBV9 and TRBJ2-4, with 7 bases that match TRBD1. With the DNA end fitting TRBJ2-7 better, the J assignment may be wrong. The CDR3 loop spans 13 amino acids. Per the germline V gene, CDR1 is SGDLS and CDR2 is YYNGEE. CDR3 amino acids: CASSVGGQSEQYF. The DNA of the CDR3 is TGTGCCAGCAGCGTAGGGGGACAGAGCGAGCAGTACTTC.

This clonotype has more than one count but fewer than ten. J is TRBJ1-4 and V is TRBV20-1; D is ambiguous. Deletions cut 4 bases from V and 5 bases from J, with 14 bases between. Looked up from germline, CDR1 is DFQATT and CDR2 is SNEGSKA (reference sequence). This CDR3 spans 14 amino acids. The CDR3 loop reads CSAISRQENEKLFF. CDR3 nucleotide sequence: TGCAGTGCTATCAGCCGTCAGGAGAATGAAAAACTGTTTTTT.

The genes are TRBV20-1 and TRBJ2-1; D uncertain. The CDR3 extends over 14 amino acids. V lost 0 bases, J lost 4 bases, and 10 bases lay in between. CDR1 DFQATT and CDR2 SNEGSKA come from the germline V gene (reference sequence). The chain's CDR3 is CSARDPEPYNEQFF. CDR3 nucleotide sequence: TGCAGTGCTAGAGATCCAGAGCCATACAATGAGCAGTTCTTC.

The chain employs TRBV7-9 and TRBJ2-3; TRBD1 aligns across 8 bases. With 2 bases clipped from V and 5 bases from J, the junction kept 6 bases outside the gene matches. The CDR3 length is 15 residues. The germline CDR1 and CDR2 sequences are SEHNR and FQNEAQ (reference sequence). CDR3 sequence: CASSLTRGRIDTQYF. In DNA form, the CDR3 reads TGTGCCAGCAGCTTAACCAGGGGGCGAATAGATACGCAGTATTTT.

V usage is TRBV7-8 and J usage is TRBJ2-7, with 13 bases fitting TRBD2. Germline CDR1 reads SGHVS; CDR2 reads FQNEAQ. The trim removed 6 bases at V and 6 bases at J, leaving 17 bases unmatched. CDR3 size: 18 residues. The CDR3 here is CASRTEGFTSGGAGEQYF. The CDR3 bases are TGTGCCAGCAGAACAGAGGGCTTCACTAGCGGGGGGGCTGGCGAGCAGTACTTC. The variable domain in full, with the rest retrieved from reference TRBV7-8 and TRBJ2-7, is GAGVSQSPRYKVAKRGQDVALRCDPISGHVSLFWYQQALGQGPEFLTYFQNEAQLDKSGLPSDRFFAERPEGSVSTLKIQRTQQEDSAVYLCASRTEGFTSGGAGEQYFGPGTRLTVT.

This clonotype was seen only a few times. V usage is TRBV10-3 and J usage is TRBJ2-3; D not resolved. CDR1 is ENHRY and CDR2 is SYGVKD in the germline V gene. Trimming pared 3 bases from V and 6 bases from J, leaving 10 bases between. The CDR3 runs to 13 residues. DNA for the CDR3: TGTGCCATCAGTGACTCGGCCCCGGATACGCAGTATTTT. This translates into CAISDSAPDTQYF.

This chain connects TRBV5-5 to TRBJ2-5, with no clear D. The CDR3 consists of 15 residues. Trimming took 3 bases from V and 4 from J, leaving 16 bases between them. Per germline, CDR1 SGHKS and CDR2 YYEKEE (reference sequence). The CDR3 here is CASSSEWPVGETQYF. Here the CDR3 DNA reads TGTGCCAGCAGCTCCGAGTGGCCGGTCGGAGAGACCCAGTACTTC. Complete variable domain (other parts from reference TRBV5-5 and TRBJ2-5): DAGVTQSPTHLIKTRGQQVTLRCSPISGHKSVSWYQQVLGQGPQFIFQYYEKEERGRGNFPDRFSARQFPNYSSELNVNALLLGDSALYLCASSSEWPVGETQYFGPGTRLLVL.

This sequence joins TRBV5-1 and TRBJ2-3, with TRBD2 matching over 14 bases. The V gene's germline CDR1 is SGHRS and CDR2 YFSETQ. This CDR3 spans 15 amino acids. Trimming at V came to 4 bases and at J to 7 bases, leaving 5 bases not matched to a gene. This CDR3 is CASSETSGGAYTQYF. The DNA for the CDR3 is TGCGCCAGCAGCGAGACTAGCGGGGGGGCCTATACGCAGTATTTT.

This clonotype was seen only a few times. The chain employs TRBV29-1 and TRBJ2-5, with 8 bases that match TRBD1. CDR3 length: 11 residues. Germline values: CDR1 SQVTM, CDR2 ANQGSEA. The J segment lost 5 bases and the V segment lost 6 bases, leaving 2 bases of the junction unmatched. CDR3 in amino acids: CSVGDRETQYF. The CDR3 bases are TGCAGCGTGGGGGACAGGGAGACCCAGTACTTC. The full variable domain, with the rest looked up from reference TRBV29-1 and TRBJ2-5, is SAVISQKPSRDICQRGTSLTIQCQVDSQVTMMFWYRQQPGQSLTLIATANQGSEATYESGFVIDKFPISRPNLTFSTLTVSNMSPEDSSIYLCSVGDRETQYFGPGTRLLVL.

This clonotype occurred a few times. The V gene is TRBV2, the J gene TRBJ2-5; unclear D gene. CDR1 and CDR2 from the germline V gene are SNHLY and FYNNEI. This CDR3 region has 11 residues. The germline V and J ends were trimmed by 7 bases and 7 bases, with 10 bases remaining between them. CDR3: CASTVLGTQYF. CDR3 bases: TGTGCCAGCACAGTCTTAGGGACCCAGTACTTC. Filled out from reference TRBV2 and TRBJ2-5, the complete variable domain reads EPEVTQTPSHQVTQMGQEVILRCVPISNHLYFYWYRQILGQKVEFLVSFYNNEISEKSEIFDDQFSVERPDGSNFTLKIRSTKLEDSAMYFCASTVLGTQYFGPGTRLLVL.

This clonotype occurred once. This chain joins TRBV5-1 and TRBJ2-4, with TRBD1 matching 7 bases. The DNA matches TRBJ2-7 better at its end, which makes the J call doubtful. The CDR3 runs 14 residues. Germline CDR1 reads SGHRS; CDR2 reads YFSETQ. CDR3 DNA: TGCGCCAGCAGCCGAACGACAGGGACCTACGAGCAGTACTTC. Translated: CASSRTTGTYEQYF.

This clonotype was seen a few times. The chain joins TRBV7-9 to TRBJ2-3, with a tentative D call TRBD1 (5 bases). CDR3 length equals 15 residues. Germline assignment: CDR1 SEHNR and CDR2 FQNEAQ (reference sequence). Trimming took off 4 bases at V and 6 bases at J, with 17 bases between the two ends. CDR3 bases: TGTGCCAGCAGCTCCTCAGGGCAATTCAGGGATACGCAGTATTTT. Translated: CASSSSGQFRDTQYF.

J is TRBJ2-3 and V is TRBV7-2, with D possibly TRBD2 on 5 matching bases. Germline V gene data show CDR1 as SGHTA and CDR2 as FQGNSA. V was cut by 2 bases and J by 2 bases, with 11 bases left in between. This CDR3 spans 15 amino acids. The CDR3 loop reads CASSLSRDTTDTQYF. CDR3 coding DNA: TGTGCCAGCAGCTTATCGAGGGATACCACAGATACGCAGTATTTT.

The rearrangement uses TRBV12-3 or TRBV12-4 and TRBJ2-7; 7 positions match TRBD1. The CDR3 has 12 residues. After removal of 6 bases from V and 8 bases from J, the junction contained 7 bases not matched to a gene. The CDR3 bases are TGTGCCAGCAGGAGAGACAGGGCGCAGCAGTACTTC. Translated, it gives CASRRDRAQQYF.

The gene calls are TRBV29-1 and TRBJ2-3; D not resolved. Germline V CDR1 and CDR2: SQVTM, ANQGSEA. The CDR3 is made up of 12 amino acids. Trimming shortened V by 8 bases and J by 3 bases, and 12 bases separated the two germline ends. Written as DNA, the CDR3 is TGCAGCCCCCGTTCGTTGACAGATACGCAGTATTTT. Protein: CSPRSLTDTQYF.

This chain connects TRBV4-1 to TRBJ2-5; 10 nucleotides match TRBD1. Germline loops: CDR1 MGHRA, CDR2 YSYEKL. The CDR3 spans 15 residues. V was clipped by 3 bases and J by 5 bases; unmatched bases: 6. Here the CDR3 reads CASSQATGGEETQYF. In DNA form, the CDR3 reads TGCGCCAGCAGCCAGGCGACAGGGGGCGAGGAGACCCAGTACTTC.

The genes are TRBV29-1 and TRBJ2-7; possible D gene TRBD2, 6 bases. Trimming pared 7 bases from V and 10 bases from J, leaving 32 bases between. The V gene's germline CDR1 is SQVTM and CDR2 ANQGSEA. This CDR3 has 16 amino acids. CDR3 coding DNA: TGCAGCGCCGACGGGAATGCGGGGAGCGCCACTCATGCCCAGTACTTC. Its protein is CSADGNAGSATHAQYF.

On this clonotype itself: A junction end diverges from the germline sequence, so it may reflect a read error. The chain uses TRBV7-9 and TRBJ2-7; D perhaps matches TRBD2 (7 bases). This CDR3 contains 15 residues. Germline CDR1 SEHNR, CDR2 FQNEAQ (reference sequence). This CDR3 is CASSLSGGGLYEQYF. Written as DNA, the CDR3 is TGCGCCAGCAGCTTGTCCGGCGGGGGCCTCTACGAGCAGTACTTC.

On this clonotype: One junction end does not reproduce the germline sequence, and a read error may be involved. The CDR3 here is CASSAGQLIIYGQYF. CDR3 coding DNA: TGTGCCAGCAGTGCGGGACAACTAATAATCTACGGGCAGTACTTC. The chain employs TRBV6-6 and TRBJ2-7; D is possibly TRBD1 or TRBD2 (6 bases each). Germline V CDR1 and CDR2: MNHNY, SVGAGI (reference sequence). There are 15 residues in the CDR3.

This clonotype was observed a few times. This chain uses TRBV10-2 with TRBJ1-2; tentative D call: TRBD1 (6 bases). CDR3 length: 15 amino acids. Trimming left V 0 bases short and J 5 bases short, with 13 bases between. Per the germline V gene, CDR1 is WSHSY and CDR2 is SAAADI. CDR3 nucleotide sequence: TGCGCCAGCAGTGAGTCCACGGGGGGCGCATATGGCTACACCTTC. Amino acid sequence: CASSESTGGAYGYTF.

Note on this clonotype: A junction boundary mismatches the germline segment, possibly from a read error. This chain joins TRBV10-2 and TRBJ2-7; D is undetermined. The end of the DNA is better explained by TRBJ2-5, so the J call may be wrong. The CDR3 is 14 amino acids. Looked up from germline, CDR1 is WSHSY and CDR2 is SAAADI. CDR3 sequence: CASTKTNRDGTQYF. The CDR3, as DNA: TGTGCCAGCACCAAAACTAATAGGGATGGGACCCAGTACTTC.

The rearrangement uses TRBV6-6 and TRBJ2-1; 8 bases are a match to TRBD2. The CDR3 loop spans 15 amino acids. Germline lookup yields CDR1 MNHNY and CDR2 SVGAGI (reference sequence). The J segment lost 7 bases and the V segment lost 0 bases, leaving 5 bases of the junction unmatched. The CDR3 DNA is TGTGCCAGCAGTTACTCGCGTCGGGGGGGAAATGAGCAGTTCTTC. As protein: CASSYSRRGGNEQFF.

CDR3 coding DNA: TGTGCCAGCACCTCCATCTCCTACGAGCAGTACTTC. Amino acid sequence: CASTSISYEQYF. The chain recombines TRBV28 with TRBJ2-7; D is unresolved. Trimming cost V 7 bases and J 0 bases, with 7 bases left between them. CDR3 length: 12 amino acids. Germline CDR1 MDHEN, CDR2 SYDVKM.

The chain is built from TRBV7-9 and TRBJ2-1, with 8 bases aligning to TRBD2. V lost 1 base, J lost 7 bases, and 9 bases stayed unmatched. Germline values: CDR1 SEHNR, CDR2 FQNEAQ (reference sequence). This CDR3 is built from 16 residues. Here the CDR3 DNA reads TGTGCCAGCAGCTTAGTCGGGGGGGCGAAGGGGAATGAGCAGTTCTTC. Translating it yields CASSLVGGAKGNEQFF.

This chain links TRBV25-1 with TRBJ2-1; TRBD1 matches at 7 bases. Trimming took 5 bases from V and 12 from J; bases not matched to a gene: 7. The CDR3 sequence is 12 residues long. From germline, CDR1 is MGHDK and CDR2 SYGVNS. The CDR3 DNA reads TGTGCCAGCAGTAACCTCAGACAGGGGCAGTTCTTC. It yields the protein CASSNLRQGQFF.

This clonotype showed up just once. The rearrangement joins TRBV10-1 to TRBJ1-2; D unclear. Trimming stripped 0 bases from V and 6 bases from J, with 11 bases between. The CDR3 sequence is 14 residues long. Germline V gene sequence: CDR1 WNHNN, CDR2 SYGVQD (reference sequence). CDR3 DNA sequence: TGCGCCAGCAGTGAGTCCGGGGATCCAGATGGCTACACCTTC. Protein: CASSESGDPDGYTF.

This chain links TRBV15 with TRBJ2-4, with 10 bases matching TRBD2. With the DNA end fitting TRBJ2-5 better, the J assignment may be wrong. The CDR3 is made up of 17 amino acids. Germline V CDR1 and CDR2: LNHNV, YYDKDF (reference sequence). As DNA, the CDR3 is TGTGCCACCAGCAGAGGAGAGCGGGGGGGCTCGGAAGAGACCCAGTACTTC. This gives the protein CATSRGERGGSEETQYF.

J is TRBJ2-5 and V is TRBV5-4; D remains unclear. The germline V and J ends were trimmed by 4 bases and 5 bases, with 12 bases remaining between them. CDR1 is SGHNT, CDR2 YYREEE, per germline (reference sequence). The CDR3 is 13 residues long. CDR3 sequence reads: CASSPTQKETQYF. CDR3 sequence (DNA): TGTGCCAGCAGCCCGACACAGAAGGAGACCCAGTACTTC.

V and J are TRBV3-1 and TRBJ2-4, with 8 nucleotides matching TRBD2. TRBJ2-5 matches the DNA end more closely, so the J call is doubtful. In germline, CDR1 is LGHDT, CDR2 YNNKEL (reference sequence). The CDR3 spans 16 residues. Here the CDR3 reads CASSQEWRGAEETQYF. In DNA form, the CDR3 reads TGTGCCAGCAGCCAAGAATGGCGGGGGGCGGAAGAGACCCAGTACTTC.

The table lists this clonotype with a few counts. CDR3 region: CASSQGPGSTDTQYF. CDR3 in DNA: TGCGCCAGCAGCCAAGGGCCCGGGAGCACAGATACGCAGTATTTT. V is TRBV4-3 and J is TRBJ2-3, with unresolved D. Trimming left V 1 base short and J 0 bases short, with 8 bases between. Germline assignment: CDR1 LGHNA and CDR2 YSLEER. The length of the CDR3 is 15 residues.

The V and J genes are TRBV20-1 and TRBJ1-2; TRBD1 might be the D (5 bases). Germline CDR1 is DFQATT and CDR2 is SNEGSKA (reference sequence). The CDR3 contains 11 residues. Between the trimmed V and J ends, which lost 1 base and 13 bases, there was a span of 13 bases. In DNA, the CDR3 is TGCAGTGCTAGAGGGGCCCCAGGGCGCACCTTC. It codes for CSARGAPGRTF.